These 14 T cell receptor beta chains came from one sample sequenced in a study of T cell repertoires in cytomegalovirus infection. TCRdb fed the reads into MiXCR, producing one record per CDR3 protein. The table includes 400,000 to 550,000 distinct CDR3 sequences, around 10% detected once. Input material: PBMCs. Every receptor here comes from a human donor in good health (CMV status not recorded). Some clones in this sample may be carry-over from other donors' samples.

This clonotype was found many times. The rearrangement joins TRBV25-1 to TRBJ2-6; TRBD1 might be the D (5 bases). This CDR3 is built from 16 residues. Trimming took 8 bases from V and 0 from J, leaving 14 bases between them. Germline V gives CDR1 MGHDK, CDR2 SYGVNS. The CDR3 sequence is CASSGHPSSGANVLTF. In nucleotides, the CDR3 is TGTGCCAGCTCCGGACATCCGAGCTCTGGGGCCAACGTCCTGACTTTC.

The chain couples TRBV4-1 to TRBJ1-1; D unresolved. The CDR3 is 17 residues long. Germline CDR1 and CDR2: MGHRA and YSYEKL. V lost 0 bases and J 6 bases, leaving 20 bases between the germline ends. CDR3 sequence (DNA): TGCGCCAGCAGCCAAGACCCGAGACACAAGGGTTCGCCTGAAGCTTTCTTT. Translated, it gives CASSQDPRHKGSPEAFF.

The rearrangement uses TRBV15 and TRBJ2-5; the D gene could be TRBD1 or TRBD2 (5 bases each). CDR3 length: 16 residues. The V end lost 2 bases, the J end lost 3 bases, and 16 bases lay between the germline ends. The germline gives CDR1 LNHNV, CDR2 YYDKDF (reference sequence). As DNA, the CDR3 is TGTGCCACCAGCAGATACCCCGGGACCACCAAAGAGACCCAGTACTTC. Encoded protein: CATSRYPGTTKETQYF.

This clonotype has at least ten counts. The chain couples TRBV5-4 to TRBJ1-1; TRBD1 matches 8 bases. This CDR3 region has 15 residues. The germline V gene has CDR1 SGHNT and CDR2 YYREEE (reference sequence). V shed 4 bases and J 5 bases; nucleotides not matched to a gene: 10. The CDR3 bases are TGTGCCAGCAGCGCCATGGGACAGGTGGGGACTGAAGCTTTCTTT. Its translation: CASSAMGQVGTEAFF.

The CDR3: CASSLRAHLGLTDTQYF. DNA of the CDR3: TGTGCCAGCAGTTTAAGGGCCCACCTAGGCCTCACAGATACGCAGTATTTT. The gene calls are TRBV27 and TRBJ2-3; D not resolved. The germline V and J ends were trimmed by 2 bases and 2 bases, with 17 bases remaining between them. Germline V gives CDR1 MNHEY, CDR2 SMNVEV (reference sequence). The CDR3 is 17 amino acids.

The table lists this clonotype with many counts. The chain's CDR3 is CASRDRQLAGVDEQFF. In nucleotides, the CDR3 is TGTGCCAGCCGGGACAGGCAGCTAGCGGGAGTCGATGAGCAGTTCTTC. The chain carries TRBV28 and TRBJ2-1; 10 nucleotides match TRBD2. Trimming cost V 8 bases and J 8 bases; bases outside gene matches: 15. CDR1 MDHEN and CDR2 SYDVKM come from the germline V gene. The CDR3 runs 16 residues.

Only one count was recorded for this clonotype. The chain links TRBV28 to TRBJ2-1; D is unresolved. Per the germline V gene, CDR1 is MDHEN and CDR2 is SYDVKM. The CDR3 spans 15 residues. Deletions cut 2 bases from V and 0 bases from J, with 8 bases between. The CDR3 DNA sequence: TGTGCCAGCAGTTTAGAGGCTATCTCCTACAATGAGCAGTTCTTC. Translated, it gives CASSLEAISYNEQFF.

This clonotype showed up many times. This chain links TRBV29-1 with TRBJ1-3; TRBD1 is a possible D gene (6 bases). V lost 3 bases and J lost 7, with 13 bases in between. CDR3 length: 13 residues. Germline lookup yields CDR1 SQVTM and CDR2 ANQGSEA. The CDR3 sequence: CSVEVGGRNTIYF. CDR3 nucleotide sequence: TGCAGCGTTGAGGTTGGGGGGCGGAACACCATATATTTT.

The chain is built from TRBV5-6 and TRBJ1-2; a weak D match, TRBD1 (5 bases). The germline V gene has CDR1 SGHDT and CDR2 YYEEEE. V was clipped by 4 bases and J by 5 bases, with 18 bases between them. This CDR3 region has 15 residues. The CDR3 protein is CASSDTTAGPYGYTF. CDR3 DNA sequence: TGTGCCAGCAGCGATACGACCGCAGGGCCGTATGGCTACACCTTC. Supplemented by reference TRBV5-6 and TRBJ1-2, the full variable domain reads DAGVTQSPTHLIKTRGQQVTLRCSPKSGHDTVSWYQQALGQGPQFIFQYYEEEERQRGNFPDRFSGHQFPNYSSELNVNALLLGDSALYLCASSDTTAGPYGYTFGSGTRLTVV.

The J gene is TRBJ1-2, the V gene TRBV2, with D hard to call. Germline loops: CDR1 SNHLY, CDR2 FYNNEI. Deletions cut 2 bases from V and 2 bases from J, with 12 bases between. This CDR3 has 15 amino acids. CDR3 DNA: TGTGCCAGCAGTGAAACAAGGGCACAGAACTATGGCTACACCTTC. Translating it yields CASSETRAQNYGYTF.

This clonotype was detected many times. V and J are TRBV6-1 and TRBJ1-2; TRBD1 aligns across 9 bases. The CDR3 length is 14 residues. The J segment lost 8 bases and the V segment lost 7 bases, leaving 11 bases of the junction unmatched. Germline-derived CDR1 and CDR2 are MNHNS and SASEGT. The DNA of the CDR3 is TGTGCCAGCAAATTCGTTGGGACAGGGATCGGCTACACCTTC. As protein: CASKFVGTGIGYTF.

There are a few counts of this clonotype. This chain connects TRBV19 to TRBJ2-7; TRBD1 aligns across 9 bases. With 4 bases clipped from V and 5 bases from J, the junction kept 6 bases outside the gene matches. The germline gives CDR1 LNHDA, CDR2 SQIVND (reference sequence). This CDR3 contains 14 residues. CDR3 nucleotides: TGTGCCAGTAGTACTGGACAGGGGACGAACGAGCAGTACTTC. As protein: CASSTGQGTNEQYF.

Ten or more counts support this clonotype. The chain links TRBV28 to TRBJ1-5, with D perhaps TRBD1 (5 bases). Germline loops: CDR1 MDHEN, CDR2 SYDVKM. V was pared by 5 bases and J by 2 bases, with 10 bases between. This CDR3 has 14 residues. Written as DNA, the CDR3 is TGTGCCAGCAGTCCGGGGCTCGGCAATCAGCCCCAGCATTTT. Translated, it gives CASSPGLGNQPQHF.

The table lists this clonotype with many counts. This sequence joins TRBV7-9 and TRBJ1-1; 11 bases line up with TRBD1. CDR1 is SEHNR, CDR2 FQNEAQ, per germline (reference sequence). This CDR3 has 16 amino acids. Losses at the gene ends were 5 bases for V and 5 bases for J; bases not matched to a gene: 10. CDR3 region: CASSPSGTGGWTEAFF. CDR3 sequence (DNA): TGTGCCAGCAGCCCTAGCGGGACAGGGGGATGGACTGAAGCTTTCTTT.